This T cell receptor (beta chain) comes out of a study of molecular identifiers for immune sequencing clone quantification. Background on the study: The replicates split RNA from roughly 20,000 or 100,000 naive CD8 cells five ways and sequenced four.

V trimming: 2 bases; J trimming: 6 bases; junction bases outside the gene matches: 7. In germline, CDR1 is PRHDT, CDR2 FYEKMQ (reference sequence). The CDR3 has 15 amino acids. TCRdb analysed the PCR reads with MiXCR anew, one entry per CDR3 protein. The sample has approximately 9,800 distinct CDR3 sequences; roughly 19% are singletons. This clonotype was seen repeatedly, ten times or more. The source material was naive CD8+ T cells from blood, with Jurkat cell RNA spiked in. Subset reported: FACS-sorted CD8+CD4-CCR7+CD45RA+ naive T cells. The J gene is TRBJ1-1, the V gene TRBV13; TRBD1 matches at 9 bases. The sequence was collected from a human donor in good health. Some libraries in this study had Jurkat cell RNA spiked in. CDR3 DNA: TGTGCCAGCAGCTTATTCCGGACAGGGGCTGCTGAAGCTTTCTTT. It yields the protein CASSLFRTGAAEAFF. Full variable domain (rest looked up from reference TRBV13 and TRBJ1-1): AAGVIQSPRHLIKEKRETATLKCYPIPRHDTVYWYQQGPGQDPQFLISFYEKMQSDKGSIPDRFSAQQFSDYHSELNMSSLELGDSALYFCASSLFRTGAAEAFFGQGTRLTVV.